This T cell receptor beta chain was found in a study of T cells in Graves' hyperthyroidism and ophthalmopathy. TCR beta CDR3 region amplification was performed from RNA transcripts. First-round RT-PCR of the TCR CDR3 relied on the HTBI primer set. TCRdb called the multiplex PCR reads again in MiXCR, with one record for every CDR3 protein. The data hold roughly 630,000 distinct CDR3 sequences, with approximately 14% observed a single time. The germline CDR1 and CDR2 sequences are SQVTM and ANQGSEA. The CDR3 loop spans 13 amino acids. V was pared by 2 bases and J by 2 bases, with 7 bases between. The chain combines TRBV29-1 with TRBJ2-1; no clear D. The sequence came from a woman under 40 with Graves' hyperthyroidism. The sample taken for sequencing was blood. The CDR3 reads CSVERLAYNEQFF. CDR3 in DNA: TGCAGCGTTGAACGGCTAGCCTACAATGAGCAGTTCTTC.